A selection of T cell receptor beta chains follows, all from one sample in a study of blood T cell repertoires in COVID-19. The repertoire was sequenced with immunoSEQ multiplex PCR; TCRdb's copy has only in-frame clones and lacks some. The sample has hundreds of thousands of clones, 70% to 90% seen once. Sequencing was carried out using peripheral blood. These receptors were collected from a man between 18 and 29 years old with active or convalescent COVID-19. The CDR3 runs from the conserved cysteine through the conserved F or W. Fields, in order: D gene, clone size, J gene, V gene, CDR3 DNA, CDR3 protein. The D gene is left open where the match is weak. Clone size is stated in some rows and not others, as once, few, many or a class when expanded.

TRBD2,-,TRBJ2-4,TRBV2,TGTGCCAGCAGCCAGGAGGCTAGCGGGAGTGTTATAGCCAAAAACATTCAGTACTTC,CASSQEASGSVIAKNIQYF
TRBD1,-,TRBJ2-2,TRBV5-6,TGTGCCAGCAGCGGATTGACAGGGGGCTGGACCGGGGAGCTGTTTTTT,CASSGLTGGWTGELFF
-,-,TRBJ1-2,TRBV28,TGTGCCAGCGGGGAGGCCCGTGCTAACTATGGCTACACCTTC,CASGEARANYGYTF
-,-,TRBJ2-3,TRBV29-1,TGCAGCGTCCTCGAGGGGGTAAGAACAGATACGCAGTATTTT,CSVLEGVRTDTQYF
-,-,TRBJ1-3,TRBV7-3,TGTGCCAGCAGCCCCCTAGGGCAGGGGCTCGGAAACACCATATATTTT,CASSPLGQGLGNTIYF
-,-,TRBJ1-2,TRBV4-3,TGCGCCAGCAGCCAAGCGGGGGTAGGCTACACCTTC,CASSQAGVGYTF
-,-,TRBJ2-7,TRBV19,TGTGCCAGTAGTATCTCGGGACTCCCAGACAAGCAGTACTTC,CASSISGLPDKQYF
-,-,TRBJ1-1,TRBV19,TGTGCCAGTATGGGGGGTGTGAACACTGAAGCTTTCTTT,CASMGGVNTEAFF
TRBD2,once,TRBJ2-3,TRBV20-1,TGCAGTGCTAGTTTGTCTAGCGGGGACTTCACAGATACGCAGTATTTT,CSASLSSGDFTDTQYF
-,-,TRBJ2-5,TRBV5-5,TGTGCCAGCAGCTTCCCGAGCATAGAAGAGACCCAGTACTTC,CASSFPSIEETQYF
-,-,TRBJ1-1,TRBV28,TGTGCCAGCAGCCAGGAAGAGGGTTCGCGCACTGAAGCTTTCTTT,CASSQEEGSRTEAFF
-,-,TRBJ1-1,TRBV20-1,TGCAGTGCTCCTATGAACACTGAAGCTTTCTTT,CSAPMNTEAFF
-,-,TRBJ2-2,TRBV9,TGTGCCAGCAGCGTAGTCCCCCCAGCGGTTGGAGGGGAGCTGTTTTTT,CASSVVPPAVGGELFF
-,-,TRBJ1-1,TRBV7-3,TGTGCCAGCAGCATACAGGTTCAGACTGAAGCTTTCTTT,CASSIQVQTEAFF
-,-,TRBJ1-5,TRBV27,TGTGCCAGCAGTCCCTCTTCGTATAGCAATCAGCCCCAGCATTTT,CASSPSSYSNQPQHF
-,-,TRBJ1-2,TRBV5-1,TGCGCCAGCAGCCCCGAGAGTGGTTCGCGGTATGGCTACACCTTC,CASSPESGSRYGYTF
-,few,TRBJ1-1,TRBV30,TGTGCCTGGAGTGTACGGGTTCCGAACACTGAAGCTTTCTTT,CAWSVRVPNTEAFF
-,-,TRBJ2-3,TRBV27,TGTGCCAGCAGCCCTCAAGCGGTCACAGATACGCAGTATTTT,CASSPQAVTDTQYF
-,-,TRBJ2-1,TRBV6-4,TGTGCCAGCTCAACCATACAGGGAAATGAGCAGTTCTTC,CASSTIQGNEQFF
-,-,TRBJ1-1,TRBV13,TGTGCCAGCAGCTTCAGGGGAGCGCCTGAAGCTTTCTTT,CASSFRGAPEAFF
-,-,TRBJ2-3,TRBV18,TGTGCCAGCTCACCGGGAGTTAATACGCAGTATTTT,CASSPGVNTQYF
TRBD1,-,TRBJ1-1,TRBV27,TGTGCCAGCAGTTTGGGGGGAACAGGGGCGACTGAAGCTTTCTTT,CASSLGGTGATEAFF
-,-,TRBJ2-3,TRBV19,TGTGCCAGTAGTGCCGTCTCAGGGGATACGCAGTATTTT,CASSAVSGDTQYF
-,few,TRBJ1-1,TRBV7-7,TGTGCCAGCAGCCCCAAACAGGGAAGGGAGAACACTGAAGCTTTCTTT,CASSPKQGRENTEAFF
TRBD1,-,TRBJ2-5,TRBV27,TGTGCCAGCAGTTTATTGAGATCGGGACAGGGCCAAGAGACCCAGTACTTC,CASSLLRSGQGQETQYF
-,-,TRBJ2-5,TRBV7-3,TGTGCCAGCAGCCTTACACAGCTGATCCAAGAGACCCAGTACTTC,CASSLTQLIQETQYF
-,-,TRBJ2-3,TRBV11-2,TGTGCCAGCAGCTTAGATCGGGGTCGTTCAGATACGCAGTATTTT,CASSLDRGRSDTQYF
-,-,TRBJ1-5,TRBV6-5,TGTGCCAGCAGTAGCAGGGAAAATCAGCCCCAGCATTTT,CASSSRENQPQHF
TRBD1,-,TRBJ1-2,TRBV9,TGTGCCAGCAGCGCGGGGACAGGGGGCGGATGGGACTATGGCTACACCTTC,CASSAGTGGGWDYGYTF
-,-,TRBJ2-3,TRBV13,TGTGCCAGCACGGTCGGGTCAGCAGATACGCAGTATTTT,CASTVGSADTQYF
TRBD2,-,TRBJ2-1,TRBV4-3,TGCGCCAGCAGCCAAGAGCGAGCGGGAGGTTACAATGAGCAGTTCTTC,CASSQERAGGYNEQFF
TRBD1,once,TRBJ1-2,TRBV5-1,TGCGCCAGCAGCCACGGACAGGGAGAGGGCTACACCTTC,CASSHGQGEGYTF
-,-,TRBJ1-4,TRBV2,TGTGCCAGCAGTGAAAATTTAGGAGGAGTGGGGGCGGATGAAAAACTGTTTTTT,CASSENLGGVGADEKLFF
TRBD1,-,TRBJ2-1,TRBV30,TGTGCCTGGAATCCGGGACAGTCCTACAATGAGCAGTTCTTC,CAWNPGQSYNEQFF
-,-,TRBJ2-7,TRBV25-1,TGTGCCAGCGGCTCACAGTCCCCCGGCGAGCAGTACTTC,CASGSQSPGEQYF
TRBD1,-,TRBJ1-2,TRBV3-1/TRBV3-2,TGTGCCAGCAGCCACCCCGTCAACAGGGGACATGGCTACACCTTC,CASSHPVNRGHGYTF
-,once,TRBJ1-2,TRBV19,TGTGCCAGTAACTCGGACACCTTAAGTCCCTATGGCTACACCTTC,CASNSDTLSPYGYTF
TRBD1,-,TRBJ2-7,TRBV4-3,TGCGCCAGCAGCCAGGATGACACGGGACAGGGTTACGAGCAGTACTTC,CASSQDDTGQGYEQYF
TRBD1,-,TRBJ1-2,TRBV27,TGTGCCAGCAGGCCTACAGGGGAAGCTGGCTACACCTTC,CASRPTGEAGYTF
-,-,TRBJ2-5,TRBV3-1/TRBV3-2,TGTGCCAGCAGCCATAGCGCCACCAGAGAGACCCAGTACTTC,CASSHSATRETQYF
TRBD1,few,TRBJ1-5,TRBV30,TGTGCCTGGAGTGCGGGGACAGGTACCTTCGGAGTTAGCAATCAGCCCCAGCATTTT,CAWSAGTGTFGVSNQPQHF
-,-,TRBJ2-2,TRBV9,TGTGCCAGCAGCGTAGTCGACAGACCAAACACCGGGGAGCTGTTTTTT,CASSVVDRPNTGELFF
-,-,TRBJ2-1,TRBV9,TGTGCCAGCAGCGTAGGTCAGGGGTCCCCCTCACACTACAATGAGCAGTTCTTC,CASSVGQGSPSHYNEQFF
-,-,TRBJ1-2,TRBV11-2,TGTGCCAGCAGCTTAAACGGGGATGGCTACACCTTC,CASSLNGDGYTF